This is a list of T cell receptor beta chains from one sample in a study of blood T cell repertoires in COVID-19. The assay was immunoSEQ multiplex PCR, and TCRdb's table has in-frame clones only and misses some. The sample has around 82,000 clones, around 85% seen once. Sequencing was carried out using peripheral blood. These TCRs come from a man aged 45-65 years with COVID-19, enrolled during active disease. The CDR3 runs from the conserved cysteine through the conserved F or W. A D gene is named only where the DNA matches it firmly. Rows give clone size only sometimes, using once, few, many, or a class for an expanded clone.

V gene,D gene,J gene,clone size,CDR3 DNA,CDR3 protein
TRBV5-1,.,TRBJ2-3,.,TGCGCCAGCCGTAGGGCGGCCCAAGGGGGTGATACGCAGTATTTT,CASRRAAQGGDTQYF
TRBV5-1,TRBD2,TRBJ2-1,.,TGCGCCAGCAGCTTGGGACTAGCGTTCGATGAGCAGTTCTTC,CASSLGLAFDEQFF
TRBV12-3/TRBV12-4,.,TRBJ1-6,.,TGTGCCAGCAGTTCCAGGGTGCCCCTCCACTTT,CASSSRVPLHF
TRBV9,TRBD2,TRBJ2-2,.,TGTGCCAGCAGCCCAAGACTAGCGGCGAACACCGGGGAGCTGTTTTTT,CASSPRLAANTGELFF
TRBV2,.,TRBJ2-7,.,TGTGCCAGCAAGGGGGGAGGGTACGAGCAGTACTTC,CASKGGGYEQYF
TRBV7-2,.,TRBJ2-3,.,TGTGCCAGCAGCTCCCACACGGTAACAGGGATCGTAACAGATACGCAGTATTTT,CASSSHTVTGIVTDTQYF
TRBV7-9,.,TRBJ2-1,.,TGTGCCAGCAGCTTAGAGGGGGTTGAGCAGTTCTTC,CASSLEGVEQFF
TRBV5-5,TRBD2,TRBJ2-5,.,TGTGCCAGCAGCTTTCCACTAGCGGGAGCGGCCCCCGAGACCCAGTACTTC,CASSFPLAGAAPETQYF
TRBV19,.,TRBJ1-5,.,TGTGCCAGTAGCCCCCAGGACAGCTATAGCAATCAGCCCCAGCATTTT,CASSPQDSYSNQPQHF
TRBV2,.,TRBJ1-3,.,TGTGCCAGCAGTGAACGGACACTTGGAAACACCATATATTTT,CASSERTLGNTIYF
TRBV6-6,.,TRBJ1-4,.,TGTGCCAGCAGTTACTCCGGGGGGGGCGAAAAACTGTTTTTT,CASSYSGGGEKLFF
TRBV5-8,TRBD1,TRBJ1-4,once,TGTGCCAGCAGCATACGATCAGGGGGCCGAACAACTAATGAAAAACTGTTTTTT,CASSIRSGGRTTNEKLFF
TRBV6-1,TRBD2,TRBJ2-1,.,TGTGCCAGCAGAATAGCGGGAGCCGGGTCCAATGAGCAGTTCTTC,CASRIAGAGSNEQFF
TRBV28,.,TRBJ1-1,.,TGTGCCAGCAGTTCAGGGTTCCGCACTGAAGCTTTCTTT,CASSSGFRTEAFF
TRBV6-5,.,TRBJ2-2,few,TGTGCCAGCAGTTATGTTAGGGGTTGGACCGGGGAGCTGTTTTTT,CASSYVRGWTGELFF
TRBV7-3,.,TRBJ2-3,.,TGTGCCAGCAGCTTACGGTCCAACACAGATACGCAGTATTTT,CASSLRSNTDTQYF
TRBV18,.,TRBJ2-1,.,TGTGCCAGCTCATCCCGGGACAATGAGCAGTTCTTC,CASSSRDNEQFF
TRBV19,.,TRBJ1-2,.,TGTGCCAGTAGTATTACCAGATCCAACTATGGCTACACCTTC,CASSITRSNYGYTF
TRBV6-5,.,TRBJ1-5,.,TGTGCCAGCAAGGGCACAGGGCCAAATCAGCCCCAGCATTTT,CASKGTGPNQPQHF